The 18 T cell receptor beta chains presented below share a single source sample, sequenced in a study of blood T cell repertoires in COVID-19. Sequencing used immunoSEQ multiplex PCR; TCRdb keeps in-frame clones, though not all of them. The sample lists 290,000 or so clones, roughly 85% occurring once. Sequenced material: peripheral blood. The receptors come from a man between 50 and 59 years old with active or convalescent COVID-19.

The chain carries TRBV4-2 and TRBJ2-1; D may be TRBD2 (5 bases). Germline V gives CDR1 LGHNA, CDR2 YNFKEQ. V lost 1 base, J lost 4 bases, and 14 bases lay in between. The CDR3 sequence is 16 residues long. The CDR3 sequence: CASSQVVASAYNEQFF. Written as DNA, the CDR3 is TGTGCCAGCAGCCAAGTGGTAGCGAGCGCATACAATGAGCAGTTCTTC.

The V gene is TRBV7-7, the J gene TRBJ2-7; 11 positions agree with TRBD1. Germline assignment: CDR1 SSHAT and CDR2 FNYEAQ (reference sequence). The CDR3 is 15 residues long. J gave up 0 bases and V 5 bases, and 3 bases lay outside the gene matches. DNA of the CDR3: TGTGCCAGCAGCCTGGGGACAGGGGGCTCCTACGAGCAGTACTTC. Translated, it gives CASSLGTGGSYEQYF.

CDR3 sequence: CATQPGQGALGANVLTF. CDR3 DNA sequence: TGTGCCACCCAGCCGGGACAGGGGGCGCTTGGGGCCAACGTCCTGACTTTC. This chain joins TRBV10-3 and TRBJ2-6; 12 bases map to TRBD1. The CDR3 loop spans 17 amino acids. The V gene end was trimmed by 10 bases and the J gene end by 3 bases; junction bases not matched to a gene: 10. Germline CDR1 is ENHRY and CDR2 is SYGVKD.

This sequence joins TRBV28 and TRBJ2-5, with no clear D. Looked up from germline, CDR1 is MDHEN and CDR2 is SYDVKM. The germline V and J ends were trimmed by 10 bases and 0 bases, with 12 bases remaining between them. CDR3 length: 13 residues. CDR3 DNA: TGTGCCATTAAGGCGGCAGACCAAGAGACCCAGTACTTC. Its protein is CAIKAADQETQYF. Based on the CDR3 plus reference TRBV28 and TRBJ2-5, the full variable domain is DVKVTQSSRYLVKRTGEKVFLECVQDMDHENMFWYRQDPGLGLRLIYFSYDVKMKEKGDIPEGYSVSREKKERFSLILESASTNQTSMYLCAIKAADQETQYFGPGTRLLVL.

The CDR3 DNA follows: TGTGCCAGCAGCTTAGACAGGGACACTGAAGCTTTCTTT. This encodes CASSLDRDTEAFF. This chain connects TRBV11-3 to TRBJ1-1; tentative D call: TRBD1 (5 bases). V was clipped by 0 bases and J by 3 bases, with 5 bases between them. The CDR3 contains 13 residues. CDR1 and CDR2 from the germline V gene are SGHNT and YENEEA.

This clone has more than one count but fewer than ten. The chain uses TRBV4-3 and TRBJ2-1, with 10 bases identical to TRBD2. The CDR3 extends over 16 amino acids. V shed 5 bases, J shed 3 bases, and the junction held 7 bases outside the gene matches. The germline V gene has CDR1 LGHNA and CDR2 YSLEER. This chain's CDR3 is CASSILAGVDYNEQFF. DNA for the CDR3: TGCGCCAGCAGCATTCTAGCGGGAGTGGACTACAATGAGCAGTTCTTC.

The chain has TRBV9 and TRBJ2-2, with 10 bases lining up with TRBD1. Germline V CDR1 and CDR2: SGDLS, YYNGEE. This CDR3 region has 16 residues. The J segment lost 3 bases and the V segment lost 3 bases, leaving 5 bases of the junction unmatched. CDR3 amino acids: CASSAGGQGYTGELFF. CDR3 in DNA: TGTGCCAGCAGCGCGGGGGGACAGGGGTACACCGGGGAGCTGTTTTTT.

The chain recombines TRBV3-1 (or the pseudogene TRBV3-2) with TRBJ1-5; TRBD1 matches 7 bases. Germline trimming cut 4 bases from V and 6 bases from J; bases unmatched to any gene: 3. This CDR3 contains 13 residues. The germline CDR1 and CDR2 sequences are LGHDT and YNNKEL (reference sequence). The DNA of the CDR3 is TGTGCCAGCAGCCTCACAGGGGTTCAGCCCCAGCATTTT. It yields the protein CASSLTGVQPQHF.

In its sample, this clone was seen once. The J gene is TRBJ2-1, the V gene TRBV12-3 or TRBV12-4; 7 bases are a match to TRBD1. This CDR3 has 13 amino acids. V was pared by 5 bases and J by 7 bases, with 5 bases of the junction left unmatched. CDR3 loop: CASSTGVLNEQFF. CDR3 in DNA: TGTGCCAGCAGTACAGGGGTCCTAAATGAGCAGTTCTTC.

This chain joins TRBV10-1 and TRBJ2-7, with D perhaps matching TRBD1 (5 bases). This CDR3 has 15 amino acids. Trimming pared 3 bases from V and 1 base from J, leaving 13 bases between. Per the germline V gene, CDR1 is WNHNN and CDR2 is SYGVQD (reference sequence). CDR3 loop: CASSDQKRGSYEQYF. CDR3 DNA: TGCGCCAGCAGTGACCAAAAAAGGGGTTCCTACGAGCAGTACTTC.

This clone was detected only once. The genes are TRBV7-9 and TRBJ2-6, with 7 bases identical to TRBD1. CDR1 is SEHNR and CDR2 is FQNEAQ in the germline V gene (reference sequence). V shed 2 bases, J shed 1 base, and the junction held 8 bases outside the gene matches. This CDR3 is built from 18 residues. The CDR3 bases are TGTGCCAGCAGCTTATTCGGGACAGTCGTATCTGGGGCCAACGTCCTGACTTTC. This gives the protein CASSLFGTVVSGANVLTF.

DNA of the CDR3: TGTGCCAGCACCCGTACAGGGGGCACAGATACGCAGTATTTT. Protein sequence: CASTRTGGTDTQYF. This chain links TRBV5-4 with TRBJ2-3; the match to TRBD1 covers 7 bases. This CDR3 region has 14 residues. Trimming at V came to 6 bases and at J to 1 base, leaving 5 bases not matched to a gene. From germline, CDR1 is SGHNT and CDR2 YYREEE (reference sequence).

This clone was seen a single time. The chain recombines TRBV3-1 (or the pseudogene TRBV3-2) with TRBJ2-2; TRBD1 might be the D (6 bases). Trimming took 2 bases from V and 4 from J, leaving 8 bases between them. There are 14 residues in the CDR3. Per the germline V gene, CDR1 is LGHDT and CDR2 is YNNKEL (reference sequence). The CDR3 DNA reads as TGTGCCAGCAGCCAAAGGGGGACCACCGGGGAGCTGTTTTTT. It encodes CASSQRGTTGELFF.

The chain links TRBV19 to TRBJ2-5, with D hard to call. The V and J ends lost 3 bases and 5 bases respectively, with 10 bases between them. The CDR3 is 13 amino acids. The germline CDR1 and CDR2 sequences are LNHDA and SQIVND (reference sequence). The CDR3 DNA reads as TGTGCCAGTAGTATGAGGCAAGCGGAGACCCAGTACTTC. Protein product: CASSMRQAETQYF.

V usage is TRBV2 and J usage is TRBJ1-2; D gene ambiguous. The CDR3 covers 13 residues. Trimming took off 5 bases at V and 4 bases at J, with 11 bases between the two ends. Looked up from germline, CDR1 is SNHLY and CDR2 is FYNNEI. The CDR3 bases are TGTGCCAGCAGTCTGGACGGGATCTATGGCTACACCTTC. It is translated as CASSLDGIYGYTF. Full variable domain (outside the CDR3, taken from reference TRBV2 and TRBJ1-2): EPEVTQTPSHQVTQMGQEVILRCVPISNHLYFYWYRQILGQKVEFLVSFYNNEISEKSEIFDDQFSVERPDGSNFTLKIRSTKLEDSAMYFCASSLDGIYGYTFGSGTRLTVV.

Note on this clone: In the same sample, other DNA sequences code for this CDR3. The V gene is TRBV19, the J gene TRBJ1-6; TRBD1 aligns across 8 bases. This CDR3 region has 13 residues. The V and J ends lost 9 bases and 10 bases, in that order; junction bases with no gene match: 8. CDR1 is LNHDA, CDR2 SQIVND, per germline (reference sequence). Written as DNA, the CDR3 is TGTGCCAGCCGTGGACAGGGAGGATCACCCCTCCACTTT. This sequence encodes CASRGQGGSPLHF.

This chain links TRBV3-1 (or the pseudogene TRBV3-2) with TRBJ2-5, with 12 nucleotides matching TRBD2. With 2 bases clipped from V and 5 bases from J, the junction kept 3 bases outside the gene matches. CDR1 is LGHDT, CDR2 YNNKEL, per germline (reference sequence). The CDR3 contains 15 residues. The CDR3 is CASSQRLAGVETQYF. CDR3 bases: TGTGCCAGCAGCCAAAGACTAGCGGGAGTTGAGACCCAGTACTTC.

The chain is built from TRBV7-9 and TRBJ1-4; unclear D gene. V was shortened by 0 bases and J by 10 bases, with 9 bases between the two germline ends. Germline CDR1 reads SEHNR; CDR2 reads FQNEAQ (reference sequence). The CDR3 totals 13 residues. CDR3 loop: CASSLAVGGKLFF. DNA of the CDR3: TGTGCCAGCAGCTTAGCTGTGGGAGGAAAACTGTTTTTT.